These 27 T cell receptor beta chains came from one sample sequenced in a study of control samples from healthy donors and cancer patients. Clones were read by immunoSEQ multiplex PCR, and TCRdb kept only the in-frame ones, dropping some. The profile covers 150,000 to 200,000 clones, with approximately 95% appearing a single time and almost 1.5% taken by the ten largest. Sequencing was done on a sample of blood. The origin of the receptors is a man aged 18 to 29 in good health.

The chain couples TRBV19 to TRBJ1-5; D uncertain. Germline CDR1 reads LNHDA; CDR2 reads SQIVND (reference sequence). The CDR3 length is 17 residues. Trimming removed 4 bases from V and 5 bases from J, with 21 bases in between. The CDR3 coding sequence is TGTGCCAGTAGTAAGATTAGGGCAGGCGGTCAGGATCAGCCCCAGCATTTT. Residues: CASSKIRAGGQDQPQHF.

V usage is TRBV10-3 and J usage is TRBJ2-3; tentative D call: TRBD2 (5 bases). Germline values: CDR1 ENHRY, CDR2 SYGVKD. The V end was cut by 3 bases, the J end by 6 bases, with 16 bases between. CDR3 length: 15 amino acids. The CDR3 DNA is TGTGCCATCAGTGAAGGTCTGACATTAGCGGATACGCAGTATTTT. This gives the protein CAISEGLTLADTQYF.

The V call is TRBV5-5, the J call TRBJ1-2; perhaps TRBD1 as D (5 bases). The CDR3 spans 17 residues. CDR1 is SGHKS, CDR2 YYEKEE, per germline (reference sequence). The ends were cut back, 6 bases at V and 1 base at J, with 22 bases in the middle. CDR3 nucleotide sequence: TGTGCCAGCATCCGATCCTTGGGGCAAGGCCTTAACTATGGCTACACCTTC. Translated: CASIRSLGQGLNYGYTF.

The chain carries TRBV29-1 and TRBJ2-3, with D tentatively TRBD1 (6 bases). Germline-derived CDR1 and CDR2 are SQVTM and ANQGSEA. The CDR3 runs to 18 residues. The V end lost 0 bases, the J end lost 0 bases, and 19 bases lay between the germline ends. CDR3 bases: TGCAGCGTTGAAGATCTTGGTCGGAGACAGGCTAGCACAGATACGCAGTATTTT. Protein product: CSVEDLGRRQASTDTQYF.

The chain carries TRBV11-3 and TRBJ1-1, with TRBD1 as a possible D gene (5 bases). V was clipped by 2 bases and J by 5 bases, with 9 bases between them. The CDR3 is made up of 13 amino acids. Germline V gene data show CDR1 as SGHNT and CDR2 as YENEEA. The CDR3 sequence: CASSLSEGTEAFF. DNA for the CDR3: TGTGCCAGCAGCTTAAGTGAGGGGACTGAAGCTTTCTTT.

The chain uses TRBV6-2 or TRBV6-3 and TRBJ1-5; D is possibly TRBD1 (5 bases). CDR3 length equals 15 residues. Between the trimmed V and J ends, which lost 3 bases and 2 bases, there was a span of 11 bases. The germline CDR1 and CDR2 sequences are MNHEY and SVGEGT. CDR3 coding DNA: TGTGCCAGCAGTTATTTCGCGGGGGGCAATCAGCCCCAGCATTTT. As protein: CASSYFAGGNQPQHF.

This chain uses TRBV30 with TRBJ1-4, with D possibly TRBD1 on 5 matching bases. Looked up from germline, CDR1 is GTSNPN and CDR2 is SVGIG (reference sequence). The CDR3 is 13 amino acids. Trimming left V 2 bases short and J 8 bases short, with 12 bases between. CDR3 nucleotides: TGTGCCTGGAGTCTCGACAGAAAGGAAAAACTGTTTTTT. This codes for CAWSLDRKEKLFF.

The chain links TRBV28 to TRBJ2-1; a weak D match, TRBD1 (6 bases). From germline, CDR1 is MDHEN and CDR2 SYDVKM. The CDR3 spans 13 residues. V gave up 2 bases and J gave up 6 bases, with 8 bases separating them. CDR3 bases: TGTGCCAGCAGTTTAGGGGGCCGCAATGAGCAGTTCTTC. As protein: CASSLGGRNEQFF.

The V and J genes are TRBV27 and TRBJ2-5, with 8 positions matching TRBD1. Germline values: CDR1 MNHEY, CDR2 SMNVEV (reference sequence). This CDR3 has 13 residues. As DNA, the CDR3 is TGTGCGACACAGGGGGACAGCCAAGAGACCCAGTACTTC. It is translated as CATQGDSQETQYF.

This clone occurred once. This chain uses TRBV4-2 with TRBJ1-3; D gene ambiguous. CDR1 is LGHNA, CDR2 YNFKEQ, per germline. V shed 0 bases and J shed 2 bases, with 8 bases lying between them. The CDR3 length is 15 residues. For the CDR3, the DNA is TGTGCCAGCAGCCAAGATGACCGGCCTGGAAACACCATATATTTT. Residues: CASSQDDRPGNTIYF.

The CDR3 coding sequence is TGTGCCAGCTCACCACCGTTGGTAGTGGGGTTTCAAGCTTTCTTT. Amino acid sequence: CASSPPLVVGFQAFF. The chain recombines TRBV18 with TRBJ1-1; D not resolved. The CDR3 is made up of 15 amino acids. Germline V gene lookup returns CDR1 KGHSH and CDR2 LQKENI. V shed 0 bases and J shed 9 bases, with 17 bases lying between them.

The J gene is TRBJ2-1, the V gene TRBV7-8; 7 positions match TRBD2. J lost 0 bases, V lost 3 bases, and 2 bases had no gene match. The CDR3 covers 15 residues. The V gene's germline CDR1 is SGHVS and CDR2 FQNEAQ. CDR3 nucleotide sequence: TGTGCCAGCAGCTTCGGGGGGAGCTCCTACAATGAGCAGTTCTTC. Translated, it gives CASSFGGSSYNEQFF.

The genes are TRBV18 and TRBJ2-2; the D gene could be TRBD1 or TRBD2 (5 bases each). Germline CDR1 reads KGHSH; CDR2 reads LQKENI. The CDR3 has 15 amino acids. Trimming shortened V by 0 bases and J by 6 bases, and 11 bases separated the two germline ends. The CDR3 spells CASSPPSGTAGELFF. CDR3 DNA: TGTGCCAGCTCACCACCCTCAGGGACCGCCGGGGAGCTGTTTTTT.

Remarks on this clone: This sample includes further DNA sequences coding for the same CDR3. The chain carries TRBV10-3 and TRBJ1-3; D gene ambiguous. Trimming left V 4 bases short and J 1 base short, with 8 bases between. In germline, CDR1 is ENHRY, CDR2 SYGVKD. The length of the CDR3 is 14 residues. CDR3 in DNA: TGTGCCATCAGTGGGACTGATTCTGGAAACACCATATATTTT. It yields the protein CAISGTDSGNTIYF.

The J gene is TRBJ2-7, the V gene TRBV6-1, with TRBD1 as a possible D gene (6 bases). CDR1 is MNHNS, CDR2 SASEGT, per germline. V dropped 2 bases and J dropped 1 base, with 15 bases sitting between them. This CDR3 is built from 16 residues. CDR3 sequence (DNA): TGTGCCAGCAGTGAATTGCAGGGGACGGGATCCTACGAGCAGTACTTC. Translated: CASSELQGTGSYEQYF.

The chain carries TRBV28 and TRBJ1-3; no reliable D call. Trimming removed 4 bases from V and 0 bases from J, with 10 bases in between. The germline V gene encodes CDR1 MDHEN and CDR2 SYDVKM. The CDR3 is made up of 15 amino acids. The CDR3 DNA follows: TGTGCCAGCAGTTCTCAAGTCTTCTCTGGAAACACCATATATTTT. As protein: CASSSQVFSGNTIYF.

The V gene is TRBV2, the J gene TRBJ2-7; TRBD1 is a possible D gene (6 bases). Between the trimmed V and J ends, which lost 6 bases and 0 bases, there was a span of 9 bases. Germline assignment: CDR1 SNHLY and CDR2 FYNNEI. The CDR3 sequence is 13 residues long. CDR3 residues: CASRGDTSYEQYF. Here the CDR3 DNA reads TGTGCCAGCAGGGGGGACACCTCCTACGAGCAGTACTTC.

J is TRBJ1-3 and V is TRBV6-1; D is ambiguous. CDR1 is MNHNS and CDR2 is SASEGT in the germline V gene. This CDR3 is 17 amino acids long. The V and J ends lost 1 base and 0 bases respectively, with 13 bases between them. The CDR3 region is CASSEVWTPGSGNTIYF. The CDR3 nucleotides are TGTGCCAGCAGTGAAGTATGGACTCCTGGCTCTGGAAACACCATATATTTT.

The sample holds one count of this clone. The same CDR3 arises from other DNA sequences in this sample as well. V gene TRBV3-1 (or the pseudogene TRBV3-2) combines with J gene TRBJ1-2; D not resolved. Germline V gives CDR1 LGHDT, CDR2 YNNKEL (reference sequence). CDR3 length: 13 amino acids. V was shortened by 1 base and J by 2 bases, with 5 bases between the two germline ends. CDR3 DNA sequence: TGTGCCAGCAGCCAAGGACAAAACTATGGCTACACCTTC. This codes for CASSQGQNYGYTF.

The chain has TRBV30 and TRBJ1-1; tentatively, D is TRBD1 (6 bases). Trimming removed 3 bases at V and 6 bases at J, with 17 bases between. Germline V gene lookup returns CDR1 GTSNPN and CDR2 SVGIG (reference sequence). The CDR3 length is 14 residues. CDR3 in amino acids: CAWSPGTHRSEAFF. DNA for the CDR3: TGTGCCTGGAGCCCCGGGACACACAGGTCTGAAGCTTTCTTT.

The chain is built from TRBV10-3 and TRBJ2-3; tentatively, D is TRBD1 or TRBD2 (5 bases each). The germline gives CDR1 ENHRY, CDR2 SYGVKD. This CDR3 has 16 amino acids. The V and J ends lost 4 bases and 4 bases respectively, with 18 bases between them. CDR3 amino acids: CAISGSGGTVADTQYF. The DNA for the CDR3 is TGTGCCATCAGTGGTTCCGGTGGGACGGTGGCAGATACGCAGTATTTT.

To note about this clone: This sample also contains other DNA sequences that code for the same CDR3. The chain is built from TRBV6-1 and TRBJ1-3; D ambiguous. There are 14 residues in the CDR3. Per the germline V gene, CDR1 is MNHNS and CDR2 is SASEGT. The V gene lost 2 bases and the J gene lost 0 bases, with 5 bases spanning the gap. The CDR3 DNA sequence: TGTGCCAGCAGTGAATGGAGCTCTGGAAACACCATATATTTT. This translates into CASSEWSSGNTIYF.

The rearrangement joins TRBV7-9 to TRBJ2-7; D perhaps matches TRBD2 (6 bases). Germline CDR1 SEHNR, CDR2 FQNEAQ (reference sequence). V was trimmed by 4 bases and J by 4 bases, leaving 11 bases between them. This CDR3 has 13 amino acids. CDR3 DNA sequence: TGTGCCAGCAGCTCAACGGGAGTGTACGAGCAGTACTTC. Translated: CASSSTGVYEQYF.

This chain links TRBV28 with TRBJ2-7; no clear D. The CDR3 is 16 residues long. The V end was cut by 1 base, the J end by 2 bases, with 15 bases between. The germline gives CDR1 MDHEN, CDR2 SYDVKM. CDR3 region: CASSLYGPLIPYEQYF. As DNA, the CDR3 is TGTGCCAGCAGTTTATACGGGCCCTTGATCCCCTACGAGCAGTACTTC.

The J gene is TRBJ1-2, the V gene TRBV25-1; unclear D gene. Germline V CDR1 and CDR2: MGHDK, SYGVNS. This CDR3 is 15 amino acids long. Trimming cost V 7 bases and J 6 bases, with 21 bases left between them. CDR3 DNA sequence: TGTGCCAGCACCAAGTCCCCCTCCCCTCCAGATGGCTACACCTTC. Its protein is CASTKSPSPPDGYTF.

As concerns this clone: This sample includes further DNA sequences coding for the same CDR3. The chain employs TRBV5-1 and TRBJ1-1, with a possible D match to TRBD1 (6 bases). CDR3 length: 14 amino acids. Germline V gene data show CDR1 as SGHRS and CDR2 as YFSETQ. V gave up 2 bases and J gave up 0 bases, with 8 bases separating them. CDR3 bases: TGCGCCAGCAGCTTAGGGACATTGAACACTGAAGCTTTCTTT. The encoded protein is CASSLGTLNTEAFF.

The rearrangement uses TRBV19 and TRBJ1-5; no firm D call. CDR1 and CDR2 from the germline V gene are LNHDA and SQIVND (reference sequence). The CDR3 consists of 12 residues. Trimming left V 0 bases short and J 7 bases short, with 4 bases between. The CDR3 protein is CASSIDNQPQHF. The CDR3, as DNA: TGTGCCAGTAGTATAGATAACCAGCCCCAGCATTTT.